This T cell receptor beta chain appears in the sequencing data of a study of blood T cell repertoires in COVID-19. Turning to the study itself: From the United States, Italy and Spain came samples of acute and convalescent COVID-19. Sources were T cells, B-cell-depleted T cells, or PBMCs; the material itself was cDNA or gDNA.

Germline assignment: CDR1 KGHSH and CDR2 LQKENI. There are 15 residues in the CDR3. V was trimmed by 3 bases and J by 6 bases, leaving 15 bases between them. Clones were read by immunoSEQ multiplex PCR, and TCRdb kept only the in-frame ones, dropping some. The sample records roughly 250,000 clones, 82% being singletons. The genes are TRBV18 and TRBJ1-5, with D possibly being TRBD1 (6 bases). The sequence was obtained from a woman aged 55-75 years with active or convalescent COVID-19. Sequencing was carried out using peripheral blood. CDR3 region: CASSPPAGAGQPQHF. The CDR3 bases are TGTGCCAGCTCACCCCCCGCGGGGGCCGGTCAGCCCCAGCATTTT.